What follows are 2 T cell receptor beta chains derived from one specimen sequenced in a study of T cells in localized non-small cell lung cancer. Here immunoSEQ multiplex PCR was the method, and the copy in TCRdb shows in-frame clones only, minus some. Of about 5,500 clones in the sample, around 80% are singletons; the top ten hold less than 70%. This sample comprised peripheral blood mononuclear cells, obtained before any cancer treatment. The receptors stem from a female donor older than 55 with stage II lung adenocarcinoma.

The chain uses TRBV19 and TRBJ2-7, with D perhaps matching TRBD2 (5 bases). Trimming shortened V by 1 base and J by 0 bases, and 7 bases separated the two germline ends. Germline V CDR1 and CDR2: LNHDA, SQIVND (reference sequence). The CDR3 length is 14 residues. The CDR3 loop reads CASSIAGSSYEQYF. The CDR3 DNA reads TGTGCCAGTAGTATAGCGGGGAGCTCCTACGAGCAGTACTTC.

The chain recombines TRBV27 with TRBJ1-1; 7 bases fit TRBD1. This CDR3 contains 13 residues. CDR1 and CDR2 (germline): MNHEY, SMNVEV (reference sequence). The junction had 7 bases not matched to a gene; V was cut back by 5 bases and J by 7 bases. The chain's CDR3 is CASSPRTGYEAFF. The CDR3 DNA reads as TGTGCCAGCAGTCCCCGGACAGGTTATGAAGCTTTCTTT.